Below are 15 T cell receptor beta chains sequenced from a single sample in a study of beta chain features in type 1 diabetes. Reverse transcription of all isolated RNA meant that expressed TCRB transcripts were sequenced. Clones were sequenced by immunoSEQ multiplex PCR, and TCRdb holds only the in-frame ones, with some missing. Of 350,000 or so clones in the sample, about 20% were seen once. The sample was naive CD4+ T cells from blood. The receptors shown here come from a woman aged 18-29 years in good health.

The genes are TRBV18 and TRBJ1-1, with a weak D call TRBD1 (5 bases). The V end lost 0 bases, the J end lost 1 base, and 12 bases lay between the germline ends. The germline V gene has CDR1 KGHSH and CDR2 LQKENI. The CDR3 length is 16 residues. DNA for the CDR3: TGTGCCAGCTCACCACCGTCGGCAGGGAAGAACACTGAAGCTTTCTTT. As protein: CASSPPSAGKNTEAFF.

This clone occurred a few times. CDR3 nucleotides: TGTGCCAGCAACCGCAGGGGCTTTGAGACCCAGTACTTC. Encoded protein: CASNRRGFETQYF. The chain links TRBV25-1 to TRBJ2-5; D perhaps matches TRBD1 (6 bases). Trimming left V 7 bases short and J 5 bases short, with 14 bases between. CDR3 length equals 13 residues. Germline CDR1 and CDR2: MGHDK and SYGVNS.

V usage is TRBV30 and J usage is TRBJ2-7, with 9 nucleotides matching TRBD1. The CDR3 spans 14 residues. Germline V gene data show CDR1 as GTSNPN and CDR2 as SVGIG (reference sequence). J was trimmed by 6 bases and V by 0 bases; bases with no gene match: 6. CDR3 sequence reads: CAWSVQGQGSEQYF. The CDR3 region has the DNA TGTGCCTGGAGTGTACAGGGACAGGGAAGCGAGCAGTACTTC.

The table lists this clone with a few counts. Other DNA sequences from this sample encode an identical CDR3 as well. This rearrangement joins TRBV30 to TRBJ2-7; D gene unclear. CDR1 and CDR2 from the germline V gene are GTSNPN and SVGIG (reference sequence). V gave up 5 bases and J gave up 0 bases, with 8 bases separating them. The CDR3 extends over 12 amino acids. CDR3 in amino acids: CAWGDSSYEQYF. DNA for the CDR3: TGTGCCTGGGGTGACTCCTCCTACGAGCAGTACTTC. The full variable domain, its missing parts supplied by reference TRBV30 and TRBJ2-7, is SQTIHQWPATLVQPVGSPLSLECTVEGTSNPNLYWYRQAAGRGLQLLFYSVGIGQISSEVPQNLSASRPQDRQFILSSKKLLLSDSGFYLCAWGDSSYEQYFGPGTRLTVT.

This clone was seen more than once but under ten times. J is TRBJ1-2 and V is TRBV6-5; weak D call: TRBD1 (6 bases). The CDR3 is 14 amino acids. V lost 5 bases and J lost 2, with 12 bases in between. From germline, CDR1 is MNHEY and CDR2 SVGAGI. CDR3 DNA: TGTGCCAGCAGTACAGACAGGAGGAACTATGGCTACACCTTC. Translating gives CASSTDRRNYGYTF.

This chain connects TRBV2 to TRBJ1-2, with TRBD1 matching over 11 bases. The CDR3 extends over 14 amino acids. Germline values: CDR1 SNHLY, CDR2 FYNNEI. The trim removed 5 bases at V and 5 bases at J, leaving 4 bases unmatched. CDR3 in DNA: TGTGCCAGCAGTTGGGACAGGGGGGAGTATGGCTACACCTTC. Its translation is CASSWDRGEYGYTF.

This clone was seen a handful of times. This chain links TRBV14 with TRBJ2-2; D remains ambiguous. The CDR3 totals 16 residues. Trimming shortened V by 1 base and J by 1 base, and 10 bases separated the two germline ends. Per the germline V gene, CDR1 is SGHDN and CDR2 is FVKESK. The CDR3 region has the DNA TGTGCCAGCAGCCAAGTCAACACGGGGAACACCGGGGAGCTGTTTTTT. Amino acid sequence: CASSQVNTGNTGELFF.

This clone turned up a few times. This chain joins TRBV9 and TRBJ2-5; TRBD2 agrees at 10 bases. CDR3 size: 16 residues. From germline, CDR1 is SGDLS and CDR2 YYNGEE. V lost 0 bases, J lost 5 bases, and 7 bases stayed unmatched. The CDR3 reads CASSVGLAGEVETQYF. The DNA of the CDR3 is TGTGCCAGCAGCGTAGGCCTAGCGGGAGAGGTTGAGACCCAGTACTTC.

This clone was observed a few times. V is TRBV30 and J is TRBJ2-5; TRBD1 agrees at 8 bases. After removal of 3 bases from V and 4 bases from J, the junction contained 7 bases not matched to a gene. Germline values: CDR1 GTSNPN, CDR2 SVGIG (reference sequence). The CDR3 contains 14 residues. The CDR3 bases are TGTGCCTGGAGGCCCGTGGACAGGGCAGAGACCCAGTACTTC. Translated: CAWRPVDRAETQYF.

The chain couples TRBV7-2 to TRBJ2-3, with no clear D. V gave up 6 bases and J gave up 2 bases, with 12 bases separating them. CDR1 and CDR2 (germline): SGHTA, FQGNSA. This CDR3 is built from 14 residues. The CDR3 loop is CASRLPSDTDTQYF. CDR3 nucleotides: TGTGCCAGCAGACTACCCTCGGACACAGATACGCAGTATTTT. The full variable domain, its missing parts supplied by reference TRBV7-2 and TRBJ2-3, is GAGVSQSPSNKVTEKGKDVELRCDPISGHTALYWYRQSLGQGLEFLIYFQGNSAPDKSGLPSDRFSAERTGGSVSTLTIQRTQQEDSAVYLCASRLPSDTDTQYFGPGTRLTVL.

The genes are TRBV27 and TRBJ1-2; D not resolved. Germline values: CDR1 MNHEY, CDR2 SMNVEV (reference sequence). Trimming removed 6 bases from V and 2 bases from J, with 13 bases in between. There are 14 residues in the CDR3. The CDR3 spells CASSTLQTNYGYTF. CDR3 coding DNA: TGTGCCAGCAGCACGCTACAGACAAACTATGGCTACACCTTC.

The table lists this clone with a few counts. The V and J genes are TRBV7-9 and TRBJ2-1; 12 nucleotides align to TRBD2. The CDR3 covers 14 residues. V was clipped by 5 bases and J by 9 bases; unmatched bases: 5. The germline V gene has CDR1 SEHNR and CDR2 FQNEAQ (reference sequence). The CDR3 DNA reads as TGTGCCAGCAGCGGTACTAGCGGGAGGAGTGAGCAGTTCTTC. Translated, it gives CASSGTSGRSEQFF.

The V call is TRBV30, the J call TRBJ2-3; 9 bases agree with TRBD1. With 2 bases clipped from V and 4 bases from J, the junction kept 10 bases outside the gene matches. Germline CDR1 GTSNPN, CDR2 SVGIG (reference sequence). The CDR3 loop spans 16 amino acids. The CDR3 DNA reads TGTGCCTGGAGTACAGGGGGCATTTCTAGACCAGATACGCAGTATTTT. Its protein product is CAWSTGGISRPDTQYF.

A few counts support this clone. The chain has TRBV20-1 and TRBJ1-1, with a tentative D call TRBD1 (5 bases). The ends were cut back, 8 bases at V and 0 bases at J, with 7 bases in the middle. The germline V gene encodes CDR1 DFQATT and CDR2 SNEGSKA (reference sequence). CDR3 length equals 11 residues. As DNA, the CDR3 is TGCAGTACGACAGTGAACACTGAAGCTTTCTTT. Encoded protein: CSTTVNTEAFF.

The chain has TRBV11-2 and TRBJ2-2; tentatively, D is TRBD2 (6 bases). The CDR3 length is 16 residues. CDR1 is SGHAT, CDR2 FQNNGV, per germline. The V end lost 5 bases, the J end lost 5 bases, and 18 bases lay between the germline ends. CDR3 DNA sequence: TGTGCCAGCAGCACAGTGGGCGGGGCGAGAACCGGGGAGCTGTTTTTT. Protein: CASSTVGGARTGELFF.